These 22 T cell receptor beta chains originate from one sample sequenced in a study of CD8+CD57+ T cells in acquired aplastic anemia. Profiling of TCR beta VDJ combinations and CDR3 sequences used genomic DNA as template. In TCRdb, the reads were re-called with MiXCR into one record per CDR3 protein. The sample lists 120,000 or so distinct CDR3 sequences, 40% to 60% occurring once. Input material: sorted CD4+, CD8+, or CD8+CD57+ T cells (not recorded which) from PBMCs. Receptors originate from a human donor in good health, serving as a control.

The genes are TRBV7-9 and TRBJ1-2, with a weak D call TRBD1 (5 bases). Germline V gives CDR1 SEHNR, CDR2 FQNEAQ (reference sequence). The CDR3 contains 14 residues. V was pared by 6 bases and J by 0 bases, with 11 bases between. Here the CDR3 DNA reads TGTGCCAGCAGACCGGACAACTCTAACTATGGCTACACCTTC. This gives the protein CASRPDNSNYGYTF.

The chain uses TRBV2 and TRBJ2-7; TRBD1 aligns across 9 bases. V was pared by 6 bases and J by 6 bases, with 9 bases of the junction left unmatched. CDR3 length: 14 amino acids. Germline V lookup: CDR1 SNHLY, CDR2 FYNNEI. The CDR3 region has the DNA TGTGCCAGCAGAACAGGGGGCAAGTCCCGCGAGCAGTACTTC. This encodes CASRTGGKSREQYF. Full variable domain (rest looked up from reference TRBV2 and TRBJ2-7): EPEVTQTPSHQVTQMGQEVILRCVPISNHLYFYWYRQILGQKVEFLVSFYNNEISEKSEIFDDQFSVERPDGSNFTLKIRSTKLEDSAMYFCASRTGGKSREQYFGPGTRLTVT.

V is TRBV2 and J is TRBJ2-2; D gene unclear. Germline V gene sequence: CDR1 SNHLY, CDR2 FYNNEI. This CDR3 spans 12 amino acids. Trimming removed 8 bases at V and 7 bases at J, with 11 bases between. The CDR3 DNA sequence: TGTGCCAGCTGGGCAGGCCACGGGGAGCTGTTTTTT. It yields the protein CASWAGHGELFF.

This clonotype is medium-sized by share. The chain links TRBV20-1 to TRBJ1-3, with D perhaps TRBD1 (5 bases). CDR3 size: 13 residues. The V end lost 2 bases, the J end lost 8 bases, and 13 bases lay between the germline ends. Germline V gene lookup returns CDR1 DFQATT and CDR2 SNEGSKA (reference sequence). CDR3 bases: TGCAGTGCTAGATACCAGGGTAGAGACACCATATATTTT. This gives the protein CSARYQGRDTIYF.

This clonotype was counted many times. A much larger clone is a single base away; this may be a read error. The rearrangement links TRBV29-1 to TRBJ1-2, with D perhaps matching TRBD1 (6 bases). CDR1 is SQVTM and CDR2 is ANQGSEA in the germline V gene. The length of the CDR3 is 15 residues. This CDR3 reads CSVAGGGSTNYGHTF. CDR3 nucleotide sequence: TGCAGCGTGGCCGGGGGGGGCTCTACGAACTATGGCCACACCTTC. The whole variable domain, remainder taken from reference TRBV29-1 and TRBJ1-2, is SAVISQKPSRDICQRGTSLTIQCQVDSQVTMMFWYRQQPGQSLTLIATANQGSEATYESGFVIDKFPISRPNLTFSTLTVSNMSPEDSSIYLCSVAGGGSTNYGHTFGSGTRLTVV.

A note on this clonotype: The germline gene is not matched at one end of the junction; a read error may be the cause. The chain couples TRBV19 to TRBJ1-6; D gene unclear. Germline V gives CDR1 LNHDA, CDR2 SQIVND (reference sequence). This CDR3 has 15 amino acids. The CDR3 spells CASSIDAAYSSPLHF. The CDR3 DNA sequence: TGTGCCAGTAGTATAGATGCAGCTTATAGTTCACCCCTCCACTTT.

The gene calls are TRBV7-2 and TRBJ2-5; unclear D gene. The ends were cut back, 3 bases at V and 1 base at J, with 3 bases in the middle. The CDR3 consists of 12 residues. From germline, CDR1 is SGHTA and CDR2 FQGNSA. This CDR3 reads CASSLFQETQYF. The CDR3 DNA is TGTGCCAGCAGCTTGTTCCAAGAGACCCAGTACTTC.

A few counts support this clonotype. The chain couples TRBV15 to TRBJ1-6, with TRBD1 as a possible D gene (6 bases). Per the germline V gene, CDR1 is LNHNV and CDR2 is YYDKDF (reference sequence). The CDR3 loop spans 15 amino acids. Between the trimmed V and J ends, which lost 0 bases and 7 bases, there was a span of 10 bases. The CDR3 DNA sequence: TGTGCCACCAGCAGAGATAGACAGGCCAATTCACCCCTCCACTTT. Translating gives CATSRDRQANSPLHF.

As regards this clonotype: Its ends do not fully match the called genes, so a read error is possible. The chain recombines TRBV20-1 with TRBJ2-7; TRBD1 matches at 8 bases. The CDR3 extends over 17 amino acids. From germline, CDR1 is DFQATT and CDR2 SNEGSKA (reference sequence). The CDR3: CSARDPGRQGPTYGQYF. The CDR3 bases are TGCAGTGCTAGAGATCCAGGGCGACAGGGGCCCACCTACGGGCAGTACTTC.

This chain joins TRBV20-1 and TRBJ2-3; 7 nucleotides match TRBD2. Germline V CDR1 and CDR2: DFQATT, SNEGSKA (reference sequence). The CDR3 is made up of 14 amino acids. V gave up 6 bases and J gave up 2 bases; unmatched junction bases: 8. DNA of the CDR3: TGCAGTGCAGATAGCGGGCAAGTCACAGATACGCAGTATTTT. Translating gives CSADSGQVTDTQYF.

The gene calls are TRBV29-1 and TRBJ1-1, with 7 positions matching TRBD1. Per the germline V gene, CDR1 is SQVTM and CDR2 is ANQGSEA. The CDR3 covers 14 residues. V lost 6 bases, J lost 1 base, and 8 bases stayed unmatched. CDR3: CSVPRGAANTEAFF. DNA for the CDR3: TGCAGCGTACCCAGGGGGGCTGCGAACACTGAAGCTTTCTTT.

The genes are TRBV7-6 and TRBJ2-5; no clear D gene. Trimming shortened V by 1 base and J by 4 bases, and 7 bases separated the two germline ends. This CDR3 spans 13 amino acids. Germline CDR1 is SGHVS and CDR2 is FNYEAQ. The CDR3 loop is CASSLGQRETQYF. The CDR3 bases are TGTGCCAGCAGCTTAGGGCAGAGAGAGACCCAGTACTTC.

This clonotype was counted ten times or more. The rearrangement links TRBV7-2 to TRBJ1-2; 7 positions agree with TRBD1. Germline values: CDR1 SGHTA, CDR2 FQGNSA. CDR3 length: 15 residues. Unmatched junction bases numbered 10, after V lost 4 bases and J lost 5 bases. CDR3 DNA sequence: TGTGCCAGCAGCTCAAGGGGGCAGGGCTCTTATGGCTACACCTTC. It is translated as CASSSRGQGSYGYTF.

V is TRBV10-2 and J is TRBJ1-5; no firm D call. CDR1 and CDR2 (germline): WSHSY, SAAADI. The CDR3 covers 14 residues. V dropped 6 bases and J dropped 2 bases, with 11 bases sitting between them. The CDR3 is CASRAGIGNQPQHF. The CDR3 nucleotides are TGCGCCAGCAGGGCGGGGATCGGCAATCAGCCCCAGCATTTT.

The CDR3 nucleotides read TGTGCCAGCCTGACAGTAACTACTGGAAACACCATATATTTT. It yields the protein CASLTVTTGNTIYF. The V gene is TRBV28, the J gene TRBJ1-3; possibly TRBD1 for D (5 bases). The germline V gene encodes CDR1 MDHEN and CDR2 SYDVKM. Between the trimmed V and J ends, which lost 8 bases and 2 bases, there was a span of 13 bases. This CDR3 comprises 14 residues.

V and J are TRBV25-1 and TRBJ2-1; 7 bases align to TRBD2. This CDR3 has 24 amino acids. The germline gives CDR1 MGHDK, CDR2 SYGVNS. After removal of 5 bases from V and 1 base from J, the junction contained 32 bases not matched to a gene. The CDR3: CASSYYGRIGRGGGSGGSYNEQFF. The CDR3 DNA follows: TGTGCCAGCAGTTACTATGGACGCATTGGACGAGGCGGGGGTTCAGGAGGGTCCTACAATGAGCAGTTCTTC.

Details on this clonotype: At one end the junction does not follow the germline gene, possibly because of a read error. The chain employs TRBV11-2 and TRBJ1-1; TRBD1 matches at 7 bases. From germline, CDR1 is SGHAT and CDR2 FQNNGV. CDR3 size: 15 residues. DNA of the CDR3: TGTGCCAGCGGCTCCCCGGGACAGCCGAACACTGTAGCTTTCTTT. Residues: CASGSPGQPNTVAFF.

At least ten counts were recorded for this clonotype. The J gene is TRBJ2-6, the V gene TRBV6-1, with D perhaps matching TRBD1 (5 bases). The CDR3 extends over 14 amino acids. Germline V CDR1 and CDR2: MNHNS, SASEGT. V lost 4 bases to trimming and J lost 1 base, with 5 bases between them. The CDR3, as DNA: TGTGCCAGCAGTGGACAGTCTGGGGCCAACGTCCTGACTTTC. Translating gives CASSGQSGANVLTF.

At least ten counts were recorded for this clonotype. The rearrangement uses TRBV11-1 and TRBJ2-6; 7 bases are a match to TRBD1. The CDR3 is 17 residues long. V shed 4 bases and J 0 bases; nucleotides not matched to a gene: 6. In germline, CDR1 is SGHAT, CDR2 FQDESV (reference sequence). CDR3 sequence (DNA): TGTGCCAGCAGCTCAAGGGACAGCTACTCTGGGGCCAACGTCCTGACTTTC. Residues: CASSSRDSYSGANVLTF.

The sample holds many counts of this clonotype. The chain has TRBV20-1 and TRBJ1-4; D gene ambiguous. V lost 5 bases to trimming and J lost 0 bases, with 13 bases between them. From germline, CDR1 is DFQATT and CDR2 SNEGSKA (reference sequence). The CDR3 extends over 15 amino acids. CDR3 sequence (DNA): TGCAGTGCTGGCCCCCCGACGGCAACTAATGAAAAACTGTTTTTT. Its translation is CSAGPPTATNEKLFF.

Only one count was recorded for this clonotype. This rearrangement joins TRBV20-1 to TRBJ2-7; TRBD1 matches 11 bases. The CDR3 totals 15 residues. Germline V gene data show CDR1 as DFQATT and CDR2 as SNEGSKA (reference sequence). J was trimmed by 1 base and V by 3 bases; bases with no gene match: 5. The CDR3 reads CSARGGQGASYEQYF. CDR3 sequence (DNA): TGCAGTGCTAGGGGAGGACAGGGGGCTTCCTACGAGCAGTACTTC.

This clonotype was counted once. The chain employs TRBV20-1 and TRBJ2-5, with 8 bases fitting TRBD2. This CDR3 region has 18 residues. CDR1 is DFQATT, CDR2 SNEGSKA, per germline (reference sequence). V shed 6 bases and J 3 bases; nucleotides not matched to a gene: 21. This CDR3 reads CSARGLGLGRGAEETQYF. CDR3 bases: TGCAGTGCCAGGGGTCTGGGACTAGGACGCGGGGCGGAAGAGACCCAGTACTTC.